This TCR beta chain was sequenced during a study of radiotherapy plus CTLA-4 blockade in lung cancer. As for the study in general: Of the patients, roughly 20% showed objective responses and around 34% attained disease control.

Repertoires were generated with immunoSEQ multiplex PCR, while TCRdb's copy carries only in-frame clones and drops some. The sample includes 43,000 or so clones, 70% to 75% of them seen just once. The germline V gene has CDR1 MNHNS and CDR2 SASEGT. With 8 bases clipped from V and 9 bases from J, the junction kept 7 bases outside the gene matches. The CDR3 covers 13 residues. Comments on this clone: What it recognizes is unknown.

Overall study results and limits: How blood T cell clones changed early, along with interferon-beta, reportedly forecast response best.

Chemo-refractory metastatic non-small-cell lung cancer patients received focal radiation with ipilimumab CTLA-4 blockade. Specimen: peripheral blood, collected from a patient treated with radiotherapy plus ipilimumab. The J gene is TRBJ1-6, the V gene TRBV6-1; 7 bases match TRBD1. The receptor was isolated from a human donor with non-small cell lung cancer who had a complete response to radiotherapy plus ipilimumab. The CDR3 sequence: CASSDRSLSPLHF. CDR3 DNA: TGTGCCAGCTCGGACAGGAGTCTTTCACCCCTCCACTTT.